The clone carrying this T cell receptor (beta chain) has a handful of counts. The data were obtained in a study of OX40 agonist ivuxolimab in advanced cancers. CDR1 is MNHNS, CDR2 SASEGT, per germline. This CDR3 has 16 amino acids. Trimming took 4 bases from V and 2 from J, leaving 15 bases between them. This table comes from immunoSEQ multiplex PCR, and its TCRdb copy is limited to in-frame clones, with some not included. The sample consists of fewer than 40,000 clones, 82% of them appearing once. The chain has TRBV6-1 and TRBJ2-4; D is possibly TRBD1 (6 bases). The TCR sequence derives from an adult with an advanced solid tumor such as melanoma, head and neck, liver or kidney cancer. The specimen was CD4+ or CD8+ T cells sorted from blood, collected in a trial of the OX40 agonist ivuxolimab. CDR3 protein: CASSATKRDTKNIQYF. The DNA of the CDR3 is TGTGCCAGCAGTGCCACTAAACGGGACACCAAAAACATTCAGTACTTC.